These 7 T cell receptor beta chains share one sample of origin, sequenced in a study of T cell repertoires in cytomegalovirus infection. TCRdb reanalysed the reads using MiXCR and keeps one entry per CDR3 protein. The table has more than 150,000 distinct CDR3 sequences, approximately 17% seen once. The sequenced sample was CD8+ T cells from PBMCs. The origin of the receptors is a human donor in good health (CMV status not recorded). Some clones in this sample may be carry-over from other donors' samples.

This chain links TRBV12-5 with TRBJ2-1, with D possibly TRBD2 on 7 matching bases. Germline CDR1 LGHNT, CDR2 FRNRAP. Trimming cost V 1 base and J 6 bases, with 19 bases left between them. The CDR3 loop spans 17 amino acids. For the CDR3, the DNA is TGTGCTAGTGGTTTGGGGGGGGGGCTCTTCCCCCTCAATGAGCAGTTCTTC. It translates to CASGLGGGLFPLNEQFF.

The chain couples TRBV20-1 to TRBJ2-7, with TRBD2 identical over 8 bases. Germline lookup yields CDR1 DFQATT and CDR2 SNEGSKA (reference sequence). Unmatched junction bases numbered 6, after V lost 8 bases and J lost 0 bases. This CDR3 spans 13 amino acids. CDR3 region: CSLTSAYSYEQYF. CDR3 DNA sequence: TGCAGTTTGACTAGCGCTTACTCCTACGAGCAGTACTTC.

The table lists this clonotype with a few counts. V is TRBV7-9 and J is TRBJ2-7, with D possibly TRBD1 on 5 matching bases. The germline V gene encodes CDR1 SEHNR and CDR2 FQNEAQ (reference sequence). V dropped 3 bases and J dropped 2 bases, with 14 bases sitting between them. CDR3 length equals 15 residues. CDR3 sequence reads: CASSLSGSITYEQYF. The CDR3 region has the DNA TGTGCCAGCAGCTTGTCAGGGTCTATCACCTACGAGCAGTACTTC.

The V call is TRBV10-3, the J call TRBJ2-5, with unresolved D. Germline V CDR1 and CDR2: ENHRY, SYGVKD. This CDR3 spans 16 amino acids. Deletions cut 4 bases from V and 4 bases from J, with 19 bases between. CDR3 protein: CAISANPGPTGETQYF. CDR3 nucleotides: TGTGCCATCAGTGCGAATCCGGGCCCTACCGGAGAGACCCAGTACTTC.

In its sample, this clonotype was seen a few times. The genes are TRBV20-1 and TRBJ2-5; 13 bases agree with TRBD2. The ends lost 1 base at V and 3 bases at J; junction bases unmatched: 11. The germline V gene has CDR1 DFQATT and CDR2 SNEGSKA (reference sequence). There are 18 residues in the CDR3. The CDR3 reads CSARVSPRTSGGKETQYF. DNA for the CDR3: TGCAGTGCTAGAGTCTCTCCTCGGACTAGCGGGGGAAAAGAGACCCAGTACTTC.

The table lists this clonotype with many counts. The gene calls are TRBV2 and TRBJ2-1, with 8 nucleotides matching TRBD1. CDR3 length: 14 amino acids. V was clipped by 6 bases and J by 4 bases; unmatched bases: 5. Per the germline V gene, CDR1 is SNHLY and CDR2 is FYNNEI. The DNA of the CDR3 is TGTGCCAGCAGATCGACAGGGGAGTACAATGAGCAGTTCTTC. Amino acid sequence: CASRSTGEYNEQFF.

This clonotype has just a few counts. The chain uses TRBV13 and TRBJ2-1, with D possibly called TRBD1 or TRBD2 (6 bases each). Trimming took off 5 bases at V and 9 bases at J, with 14 bases between the two ends. Germline V gives CDR1 PRHDT, CDR2 FYEKMQ (reference sequence). CDR3 length equals 13 residues. The CDR3 DNA reads TGTGCCAGCAGCGGCTCCGAGGGGGGTGAGCAGTTCTTC. This sequence encodes CASSGSEGGEQFF.